This TCR beta chain was found in a study of blood T cell repertoires in COVID-19. Study details: The cDNA or gDNA used as material had been derived from T cells, B-cell-depleted T cells, or PBMCs.

This CDR3 has 19 residues. J was trimmed by 1 base and V by 2 bases; bases with no gene match: 9. Per germline, CDR1 SEHNR and CDR2 FQNEAQ (reference sequence). Sequencing used immunoSEQ multiplex PCR; TCRdb keeps in-frame clones, though not all of them. The sample contains under 200,000 clones, around 86% of which appear only once. The sequenced sample consisted of peripheral blood. V gene TRBV7-9 combines with J gene TRBJ2-1; 12 bases match TRBD1. This clonotype originated in a man aged 55 to 70 with COVID-19, enrolled during active disease. The CDR3 region is CASSLNWDRGPGSYNEQFF. CDR3 nucleotides: TGTGCCAGCAGCTTAAATTGGGACAGGGGGCCCGGTTCCTACAATGAGCAGTTCTTC.